This is a list of T cell receptor beta chains from one sample in a study of T cell changes during pregnancy in multiple sclerosis. Clones were sequenced by immunoSEQ multiplex PCR, and TCRdb holds only the in-frame ones, with some missing. The sample lists roughly 45,000 clones; approximately 95% were seen once. The sequenced sample was CD8+ T cells from peripheral blood mononuclear cells, obtained in the first trimester of pregnancy. The receptor source for this set is a female donor with multiple sclerosis, enrolled in a pregnancy study. Each CDR3 is given with its conserved first and last residue. D genes are given only for firm matches. Clone size is stated in some rows and not others, as once, few, many or a class when expanded.

>-|TRBV7-9|TRBJ1-1|-
CASSLPGAGTEAFF
TGTGCCAGCAGCCTCCCAGGGGCGGGCACTGAAGCTTTCTTT
>-|TRBV19|TRBJ2-7|-
CASSMGPTGEQYF
TGTGCCAGTAGTATGGGTCCTACCGGGGAGCAGTACTTC
>-|TRBV7-6|TRBJ2-7|-
CASSLGNSGSSYEQYF
TGTGCCAGCAGCTTAGGGAACAGCGGATCCTCCTACGAGCAGTACTTC
>-|TRBV19|TRBJ2-2|-
CASSMGALPFGELFF
TGTGCCAGTAGTATGGGGGCCCTACCCTTCGGGGAGCTGTTTTTT
>-|TRBV7-2|TRBJ2-7|-
CASSLGGDEQYF
TGTGCCAGCAGCTTAGGGGGAGACGAGCAGTACTTC
>once|TRBV4-2|TRBJ1-4|TRBD1
CASSQDPGQGNEKLFF
TGTGCCAGCAGCCAAGACCCGGGACAGGGAAATGAAAAACTGTTTTTT
>-|TRBV6-5|TRBJ2-7|TRBD2
CATRLAGEYEQYF
TGTGCCACCCGACTAGCGGGAGAGTACGAGCAGTACTTC
>-|TRBV5-1|TRBJ1-1|-
CASSLAGGSREKAFF
TGCGCCAGCAGCTTGGCCGGGGGTAGTCGGGAGAAAGCTTTCTTT
>-|TRBV4-1|TRBJ1-3|-
CASSQAGANTIYF
TGCGCCAGCAGCCAAGCTGGGGCAAACACCATATATTTT
>-|TRBV6-1|TRBJ2-7|TRBD1
CASSEGQGVFYEQYF
TGTGCCAGCAGTGAGGGACAGGGGGTGTTCTACGAGCAGTACTTC
>-|TRBV2|TRBJ2-7|TRBD1
CASSEAGTGREQYF
TGTGCCAGCAGTGAAGCAGGGACAGGTCGAGAGCAGTACTTC
>-|TRBV18|TRBJ1-1|-
CASSPQGGTEAFF
TGTGCCAGCTCACCACAGGGGGGGACTGAAGCTTTCTTT
>once|TRBV28|TRBJ2-7|-
CASSKTGLYEQYF
TGTGCCAGCAGCAAAACAGGTTTGTACGAGCAGTACTTC
>-|TRBV7-9|TRBJ2-1|TRBD2
CASSSGLAGGSEQFF
TGTGCCAGCAGCTCGGGACTAGCGGGAGGTAGTGAGCAGTTCTTC
>-|TRBV7-9|TRBJ2-7|TRBD2
CASSLRTRAIYEQYF
TGTGCCAGCAGCCTTCGGACTAGAGCGATATACGAGCAGTACTTC
>-|TRBV9|TRBJ2-3|TRBD1
CASSVGDRGDTQYF
TGTGCCAGCAGCGTAGGGGACAGGGGTGATACGCAGTATTTT
>-|TRBV2|TRBJ2-3|-
CASRSTSDTQYF
TGTGCCAGCCGTTCTACCTCAGATACGCAGTATTTT
>-|TRBV19|TRBJ2-7|-
CASSRRGNVRRLEQYF
TGTGCCAGTAGTAGAAGGGGAAACGTGAGAAGGCTCGAGCAGTACTTC
>-|TRBV11-1|TRBJ2-7|-
CASSLPGVAYEQYF
TGTGCCAGCAGCTTACCGGGAGTAGCCTACGAGCAGTACTTC
>-|TRBV2|TRBJ2-7|TRBD1
CASSETRQGRHEQYF
TGTGCCAGCAGTGAAACCCGACAGGGTAGGCACGAGCAGTACTTC
>-|TRBV27|TRBJ2-7|-
CASSLKPHAPGRPYEQYF
TGTGCCAGCAGTCTAAAGCCCCACGCCCCGGGAAGACCCTACGAGCAGTACTTC
>once|TRBV7-9|TRBJ2-6|-
CASSFQGKDGANVLTF
TGTGCCAGCAGCTTTCAGGGGAAGGATGGGGCCAACGTCCTGACTTTC
>-|TRBV30|TRBJ2-7|TRBD2
CAWRESGNEQYF
TGTGCCTGGAGGGAGAGCGGGAACGAGCAGTACTTC
>-|TRBV5-1|TRBJ2-5|TRBD1
CASSEGTGMGETQYF
TGCGCCAGCAGCGAAGGGACAGGTATGGGCGAGACCCAGTACTTC
>-|TRBV14|TRBJ2-1|TRBD1
CASSPPGQVYNEQFF
TGTGCCAGCAGCCCTCCGGGACAGGTTTACAATGAGCAGTTCTTC
>once|TRBV6-5|TRBJ2-3|TRBD2
CASSRLAVSTDTQYF
TGTGCCAGCAGTCGGCTAGCGGTTAGCACAGATACGCAGTATTTT
>-|TRBV4-1|TRBJ2-1|TRBD2
CASSQGGLAGDEQFF
TGCGCCAGCAGCCAAGGCGGCCTAGCGGGAGATGAGCAGTTCTTC
>-|TRBV5-4|TRBJ2-2|-
CASRHPTGELFF
TGTGCCAGCAGACACCCTACCGGGGAGCTGTTTTTT
>-|TRBV19|TRBJ2-1|-
CASTLGTYNEQFF
TGTGCCAGTACCCTGGGGACTTACAATGAGCAGTTCTTC
>-|TRBV28|TRBJ2-7|-
CASSLRAGIEQYF
TGTGCCAGCAGTTTACGAGCGGGTATCGAGCAGTACTTC
>-|TRBV27|TRBJ1-1|TRBD1
CASTPHQTGAPMNTEAFF
TGTGCCAGCACCCCCCACCAGACAGGGGCCCCCATGAACACTGAAGCTTTCTTT
>-|TRBV30|TRBJ2-3|-
CAWSVRSSDADTQYF
TGTGCCTGGAGTGTACGGTCTAGCGATGCAGATACGCAGTATTTT
>-|TRBV9|TRBJ2-6|-
CASSTHGSSGANVLTF
TGTGCCAGCAGCACACATGGGAGCTCTGGGGCCAACGTCCTGACTTTC
>-|TRBV27|TRBJ2-7|TRBD1
CASSYRDSPYEQYF
TGTGCCAGCAGCTACCGGGACAGCCCCTACGAGCAGTACTTC
>-|TRBV11-2|TRBJ1-4|-
CASSRTAWNEKLFF
TGTGCCAGCAGCCGGACAGCATGGAATGAAAAACTGTTTTTT
>-|TRBV27|TRBJ1-1|TRBD1
CASSERTGRNEAFF
TGTGCCAGCAGTGAGAGGACAGGGAGAAATGAAGCTTTCTTT
>once|TRBV9|TRBJ2-2|TRBD2
CASGLAGTGELFF
TGTGCCAGCGGGCTAGCGGGCACCGGGGAGCTGTTTTTT
>-|TRBV5-6|TRBJ2-7|TRBD1
CASSASGTGGDEQYF
TGTGCCAGCAGCGCTTCCGGGACAGGGGGCGACGAGCAGTACTTC
>-|TRBV7-9|TRBJ2-4|TRBD1
CASSSPGQVGNIQYF
TGTGCCAGCAGCTCGCCGGGACAGGTGGGAAACATTCAGTACTTC
>once|TRBV4-1|TRBJ2-6|-
CASSQDPAAGQSYSGANVLTF
TGCGCCAGCAGCCAAGATCCTGCCGCTGGACAGTCCTACTCTGGGGCCAACGTCCTGACTTTC
>-|TRBV7-2|TRBJ2-3|TRBD2
CASSLGTSGSPTDTQYF
TGTGCCAGCAGCTTGGGGACTAGCGGGAGCCCCACAGATACGCAGTATTTT
>-|TRBV5-1|TRBJ2-7|TRBD2
CASSSASGNREQYF
TGCGCCAGCAGCTCGGCTAGCGGGAACCGCGAGCAGTACTTC
>-|TRBV18|TRBJ2-7|-
CASSSYRTLLYEQYF
TGTGCCAGCTCATCTTACAGAACCCTCCTCTACGAGCAGTACTTC